This T cell receptor beta chain was obtained from a study of blood T cell repertoires in COVID-19 (TCRdb year 2020). As for the study more broadly: Samples from collaborators originated in the United States, Italy and Spain and spanned both the acute and convalescent phases of COVID-19. The material from the prospective study consisted of cDNA or gDNA derived from T cells, B-cell-depleted T cells, or PBMCs. Subjects who had been exposed to COVID-19, were actively infected with it, or had recovered from it provided the deeply sampled blood TCRbeta repertoires that made up the dataset. The repertoires were released in a freely available public database meant as a resource for research on the immune response to SARS-CoV-2. The samples were drawn from two sources: the first 160 participants of the ongoing ImmuneRACE study, and fewer than 1,500 subjects contributed by 6 global collaborators. The sample metadata nearly always contained a de-identified subject ID, COVID-19 status, age in years and sex. Where HLA class I and class II types were available, the types were taken from metadata supplied by the sample provider, not from assay-based typing.

Study-wide findings and limitations: How much clinical and demographic metadata was included differed by source and by participant, and the metadata was provided uncurated.

A remark on this clone: No cognate antigen has been identified for it. Qualities for individual bases were not recorded, and no much larger clone is one base off.

Participants in the prospective study were aged roughly 18 to 100 years, lived in about two dozen United States geographic areas, and enrolled through a virtual design. Cohort assignment in the prospective study relied on participant-reported clinical history from a screening survey and a study questionnaire. Mobile phlebotomists in the prospective study collected whole blood, serum and a nasopharyngeal or oropharyngeal swab from every participant. Over a 2-month period, participants in the prospective study had the option of providing additional blood draws and questionnaires. Before DNA extraction, blood samples from the prospective study were shipped at room temperature or frozen. TCRbeta CDR3 regions were amplified from genomic DNA by means of the immunoSEQ Assay, a bias-controlled multiplex PCR. The original methods were these. The number of nucleated cells in each sample was estimated by amplification of reference gene primers within the assay. To quantify the absolute abundance of each unique TCRbeta CDR3 rearrangement, sequence reads were collapsed and filtered. For each sample, productive Simpson clonality was calculated by taking the square root of Simpson's diversity index across productive rearrangements. TCRdb carries this immuneACCESS record with in-frame sequences only. Its versions omit some clonotypes, under half of them owing to an unresolved V gene in the studies checked, with the rest unexplained. V and J calls and clone size are those listed in that table; D and trimming were worked out from the DNA. This sample lists about 250,000 clones; 85% were detected once. Of the sample, 8.5% to 9.5% falls within the top ten clones.

CDR1 SEHNR and CDR2 FQNEAQ were looked up in the germline V gene (reference sequence). Reading from cysteine to phenylalanine, the CDR3 counts 14 amino acids. The CDR3 DNA has 42 bases and is translated from base 1. Trimming takes 5 bases off V and 2 bases off J; junction bases not matched to a gene: 6. The receptor chain draws on TRBV7-9 and TRBJ2-7, and TRBD1 aligns with 7 junction nucleotides. Sequenced: PBMCs or T cells enriched from blood (not recorded which). The source of this sequence is a woman in her 50s with acute COVID-19. The nucleotide sequence is given as TGTGCCAGCAGCCCCGGGACAGCCACCTACGAGCAGTACTTC. Its product reads: CASSPGTATYEQYF.